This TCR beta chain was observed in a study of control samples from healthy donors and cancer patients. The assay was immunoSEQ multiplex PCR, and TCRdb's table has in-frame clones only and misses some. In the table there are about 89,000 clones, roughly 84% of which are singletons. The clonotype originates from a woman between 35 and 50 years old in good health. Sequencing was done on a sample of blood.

CDR3 region: CASSRGGGRESYEQYF. DNA of the CDR3: TGTGCCAGTAGCCGAGGGGGGGGACGGGAAAGCTACGAGCAGTACTTC. The chain combines TRBV19 with TRBJ2-7; maybe TRBD2 (7 bases). This CDR3 is built from 16 residues. The germline CDR1 and CDR2 sequences are LNHDA and SQIVND (reference sequence). V lost 6 bases, J lost 3 bases, and 21 bases lay in between.